This TCR beta chain is drawn from a study of early T cells in non-severe SARS-CoV-2 infection. Looking at the study overall: Sequencing of unsorted whole blood was done on bulk RNA, leaving chains unpaired. Whole-study results and caveats: Comparison of clonotypes with VDJdb favored anti-spike CD8 responses while missing private and CD4 specificities.

The CDR3 has 15 residues. Trimming stripped 0 bases from V and 3 bases from J, with 9 bases between. This clonotype was counted only a few times. Its cognate antigen is unknown. Individual cDNA molecules were tagged with unique molecular identifiers, the study reported. In TCRdb, the 5' RACE reads were re-called with MiXCR into one record per CDR3 protein. The table shows 74,000 or so distinct CDR3 sequences, with roughly 13% occurring only once. The chain combines TRBV12-3 or TRBV12-4 with TRBJ1-5; D not certain. The sequencing sample was made of whole blood. This TCR derives from an adult who was a healthcare worker with PCR-confirmed SARS-CoV-2 infection or an uninfected control (not recorded which). This chain's CDR3 is CASSLALSVNQPQHF. The CDR3 DNA follows: TGTGCCAGCAGTTTAGCGCTTAGTGTCAATCAGCCCCAGCATTTT.